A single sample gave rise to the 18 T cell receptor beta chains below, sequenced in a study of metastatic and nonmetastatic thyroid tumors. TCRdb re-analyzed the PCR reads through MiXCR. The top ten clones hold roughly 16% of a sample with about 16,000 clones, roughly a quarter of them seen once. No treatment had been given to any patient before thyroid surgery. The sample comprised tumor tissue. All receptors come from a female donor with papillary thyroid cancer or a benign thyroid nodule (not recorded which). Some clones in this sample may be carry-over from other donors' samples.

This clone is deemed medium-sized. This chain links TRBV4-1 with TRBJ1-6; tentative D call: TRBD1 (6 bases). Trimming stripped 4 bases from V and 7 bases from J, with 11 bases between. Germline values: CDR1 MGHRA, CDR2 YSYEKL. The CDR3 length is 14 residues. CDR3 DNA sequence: TGCGCCAGCAGCCGGGACAATCCGAATTCACCCCTCCACTTT. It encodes CASSRDNPNSPLHF.

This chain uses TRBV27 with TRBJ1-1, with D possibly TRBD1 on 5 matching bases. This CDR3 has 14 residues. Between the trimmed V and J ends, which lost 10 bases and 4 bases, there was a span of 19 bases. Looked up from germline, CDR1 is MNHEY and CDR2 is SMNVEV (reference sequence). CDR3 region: CAIIRAGRFTEAFF. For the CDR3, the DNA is TGTGCCATCATACGCGCGGGACGGTTCACTGAAGCTTTCTTT.

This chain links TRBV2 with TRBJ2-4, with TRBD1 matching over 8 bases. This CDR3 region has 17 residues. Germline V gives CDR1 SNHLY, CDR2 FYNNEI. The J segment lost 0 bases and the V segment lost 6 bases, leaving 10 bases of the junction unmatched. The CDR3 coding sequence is TGTGCCAGCAGACCCACTATGGACAGGGTAGCCAAAAACATTCAGTACTTC. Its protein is CASRPTMDRVAKNIQYF.

CDR3: CASRRGQGSYEQYF. The CDR3 nucleotides are TGTGCCAGCAGAAGGGGACAGGGGTCCTACGAGCAGTACTTC. This sequence joins TRBV3-1 and TRBJ2-7; TRBD1 matches 10 bases. The CDR3 runs to 14 residues. CDR1 is LGHDT and CDR2 is YNNKEL in the germline V gene (reference sequence). The V segment lost 6 bases and the J segment 1 base; nucleotides outside the gene matches: 3.

The CDR3 DNA reads as TGCGCCAGCAGCCAGGGGCTAGCCTACAATGAGCAGTTCTTC. It yields the protein CASSQGLAYNEQFF. The rearrangement links TRBV4-1 to TRBJ2-1; tentatively, D is TRBD1 (5 bases). The germline V gene has CDR1 MGHRA and CDR2 YSYEKL. V lost 3 bases, J lost 2 bases, and 8 bases lay in between. The CDR3 loop spans 14 amino acids.

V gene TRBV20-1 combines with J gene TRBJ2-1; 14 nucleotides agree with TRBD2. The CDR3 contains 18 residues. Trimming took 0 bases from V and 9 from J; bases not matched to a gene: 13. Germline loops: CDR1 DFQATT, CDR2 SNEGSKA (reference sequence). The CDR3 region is CSARDHTGTSGRFGEQFF. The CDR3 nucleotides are TGCAGTGCTAGAGACCACACCGGGACTAGCGGGAGATTTGGTGAGCAGTTCTTC.

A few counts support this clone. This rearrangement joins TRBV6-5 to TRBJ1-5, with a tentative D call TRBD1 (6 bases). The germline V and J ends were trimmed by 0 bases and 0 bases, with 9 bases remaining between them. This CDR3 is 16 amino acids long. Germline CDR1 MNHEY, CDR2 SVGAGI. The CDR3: CASSYSTGRSNQPQHF. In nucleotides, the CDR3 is TGTGCCAGCAGTTACTCGACAGGTCGTAGCAATCAGCCCCAGCATTTT.

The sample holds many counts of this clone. This CDR3 reads CASSFRILTDTQYF. In nucleotides, the CDR3 is TGCGCCAGCAGCTTTCGTATCCTCACAGATACGCAGTATTTT. V usage is TRBV5-1 and J usage is TRBJ2-3, with D hard to call. Germline V lookup: CDR1 SGHRS, CDR2 YFSETQ. With 2 bases removed from V and 2 bases from J, the gap between germline ends came to 9 bases. The CDR3 length is 14 residues.

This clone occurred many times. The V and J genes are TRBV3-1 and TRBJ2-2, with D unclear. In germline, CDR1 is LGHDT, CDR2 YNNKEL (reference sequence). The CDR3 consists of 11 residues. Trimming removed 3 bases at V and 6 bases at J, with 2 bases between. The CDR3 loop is CASSHPGELFF. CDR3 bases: TGTGCCAGCAGCCATCCCGGGGAGCTGTTTTTT.

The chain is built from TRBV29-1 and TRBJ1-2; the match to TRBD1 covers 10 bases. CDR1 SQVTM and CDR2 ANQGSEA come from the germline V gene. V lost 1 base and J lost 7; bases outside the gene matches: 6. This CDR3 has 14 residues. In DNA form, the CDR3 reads TGCAGCGTTGAAGGTCGACAGGGGGCGAGTGGCTACACCTTC. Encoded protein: CSVEGRQGASGYTF.

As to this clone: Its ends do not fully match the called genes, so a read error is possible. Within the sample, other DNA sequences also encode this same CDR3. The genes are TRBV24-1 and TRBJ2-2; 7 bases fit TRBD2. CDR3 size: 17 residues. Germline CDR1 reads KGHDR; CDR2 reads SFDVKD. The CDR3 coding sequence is TGTGCCACCAGCGAGGATCCGGGGGGACCGAACACCGGGGAGTTGTTTTTT. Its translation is CATSEDPGGPNTGELFF.

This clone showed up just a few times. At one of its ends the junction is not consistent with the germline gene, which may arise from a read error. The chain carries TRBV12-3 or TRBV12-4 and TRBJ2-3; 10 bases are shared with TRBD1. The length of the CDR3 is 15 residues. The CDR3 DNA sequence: TGTGCTAGCAGTTTTGCGGGACAGGGGTCATATACGCAGTATTTT. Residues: CASSFAGQGSYTQYF.

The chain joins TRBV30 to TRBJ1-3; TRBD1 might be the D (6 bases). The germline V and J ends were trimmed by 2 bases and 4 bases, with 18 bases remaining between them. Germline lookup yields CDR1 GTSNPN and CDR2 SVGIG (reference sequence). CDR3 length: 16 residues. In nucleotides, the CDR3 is TGTGCCTGGAGTCCCGGGGGCAGGGAGAAAGGAAACACCATATATTTT. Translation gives CAWSPGGREKGNTIYF.

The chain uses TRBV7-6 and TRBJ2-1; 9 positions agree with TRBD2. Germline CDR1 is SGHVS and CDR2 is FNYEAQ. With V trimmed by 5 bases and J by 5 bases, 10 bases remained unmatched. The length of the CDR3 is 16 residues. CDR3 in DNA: TGTGCCAGCAGCGCCTACGCAGCGGGGGGTCACAATGAGCAGTTCTTC. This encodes CASSAYAAGGHNEQFF. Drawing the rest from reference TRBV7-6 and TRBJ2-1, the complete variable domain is GAGVSQSPRYKVTKRGQDVALRCDPISGHVSLYWYRQALGQGPEFLTYFNYEAQQDKSGLPNDRFSAERPEGSISTLTIQRTEQRDSAMYRCASSAYAAGGHNEQFFGPGTRLTVL.

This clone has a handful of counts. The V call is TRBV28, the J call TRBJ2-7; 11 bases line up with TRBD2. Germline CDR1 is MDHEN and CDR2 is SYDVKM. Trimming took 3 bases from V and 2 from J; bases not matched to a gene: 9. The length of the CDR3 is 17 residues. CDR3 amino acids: CASSFGTSGRAPYEQYF. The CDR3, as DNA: TGTGCCAGCAGTTTTGGGACTAGCGGAAGGGCCCCCTACGAGCAGTACTTC.

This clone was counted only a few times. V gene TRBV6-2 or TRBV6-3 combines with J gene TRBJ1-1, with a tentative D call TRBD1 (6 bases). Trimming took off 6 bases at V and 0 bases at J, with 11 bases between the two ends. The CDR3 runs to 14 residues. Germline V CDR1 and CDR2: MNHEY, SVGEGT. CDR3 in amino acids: CASRSTGMNTEAFF. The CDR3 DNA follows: TGTGCCAGCAGATCCACAGGGATGAACACTGAAGCTTTCTTT.

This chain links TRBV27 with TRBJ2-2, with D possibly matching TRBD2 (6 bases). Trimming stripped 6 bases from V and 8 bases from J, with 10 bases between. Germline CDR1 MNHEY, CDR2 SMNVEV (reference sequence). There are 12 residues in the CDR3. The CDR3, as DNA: TGTGCCAGCAGCCCGGGAGCAGGGGAGCTGTTTTTT. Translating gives CASSPGAGELFF.

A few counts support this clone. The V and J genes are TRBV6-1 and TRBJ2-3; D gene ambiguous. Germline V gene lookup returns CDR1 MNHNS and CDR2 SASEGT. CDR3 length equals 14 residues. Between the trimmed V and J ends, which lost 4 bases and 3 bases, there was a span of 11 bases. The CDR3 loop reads CASSGYDGTDTQYF. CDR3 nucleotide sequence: TGTGCCAGCAGTGGATACGATGGAACAGATACGCAGTATTTT.